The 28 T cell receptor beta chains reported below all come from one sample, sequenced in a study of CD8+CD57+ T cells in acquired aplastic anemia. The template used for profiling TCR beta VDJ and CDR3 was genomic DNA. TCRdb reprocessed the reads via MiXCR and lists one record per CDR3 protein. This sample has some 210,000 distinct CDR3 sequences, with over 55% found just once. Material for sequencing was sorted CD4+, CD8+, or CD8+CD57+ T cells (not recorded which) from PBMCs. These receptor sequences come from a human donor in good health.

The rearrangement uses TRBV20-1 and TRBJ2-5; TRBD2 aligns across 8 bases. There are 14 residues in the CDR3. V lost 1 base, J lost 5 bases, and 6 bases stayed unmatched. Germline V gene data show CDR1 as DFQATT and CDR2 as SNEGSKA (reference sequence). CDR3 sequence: CSARVSGSMETQYF. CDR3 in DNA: TGCAGTGCTAGAGTGAGCGGGAGTATGGAGACCCAGTACTTC.

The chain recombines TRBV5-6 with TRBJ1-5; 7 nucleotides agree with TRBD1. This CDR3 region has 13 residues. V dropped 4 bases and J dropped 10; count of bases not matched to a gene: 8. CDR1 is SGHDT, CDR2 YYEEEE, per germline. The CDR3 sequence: CASSLTGESPQHF. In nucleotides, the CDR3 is TGTGCCAGCAGCCTAACAGGGGAGAGTCCCCAGCATTTT. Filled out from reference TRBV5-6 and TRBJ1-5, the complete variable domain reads DAGVTQSPTHLIKTRGQQVTLRCSPKSGHDTVSWYQQALGQGPQFIFQYYEEEERQRGNFPDRFSGHQFPNYSSELNVNALLLGDSALYLCASSLTGESPQHFGDGTRLSIL.

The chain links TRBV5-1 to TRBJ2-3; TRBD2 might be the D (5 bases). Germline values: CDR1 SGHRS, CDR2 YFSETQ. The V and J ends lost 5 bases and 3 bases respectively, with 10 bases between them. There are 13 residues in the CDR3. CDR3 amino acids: CASRTGKTDTQYF. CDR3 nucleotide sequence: TGCGCCAGCAGGACGGGGAAGACAGATACGCAGTATTTT.

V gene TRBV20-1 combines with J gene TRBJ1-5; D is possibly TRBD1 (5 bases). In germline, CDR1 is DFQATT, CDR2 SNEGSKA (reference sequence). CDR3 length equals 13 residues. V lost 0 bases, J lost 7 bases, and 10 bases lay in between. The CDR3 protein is CSARDPGSQPQHF. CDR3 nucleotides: TGCAGTGCTAGAGATCCAGGGTCCCAGCCCCAGCATTTT.

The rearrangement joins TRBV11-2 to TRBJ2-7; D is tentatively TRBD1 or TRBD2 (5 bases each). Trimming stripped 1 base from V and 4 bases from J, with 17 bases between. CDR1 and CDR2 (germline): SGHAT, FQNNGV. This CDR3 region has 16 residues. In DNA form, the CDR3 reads TGTGCCAGCAGCTTAGCGGCGGGCCCGGGACCATACGAGCAGTACTTC. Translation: CASSLAAGPGPYEQYF. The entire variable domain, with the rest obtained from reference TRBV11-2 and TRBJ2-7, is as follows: EAGVAQSPRYKIIEKRQSVAFWCNPISGHATLYWYQQILGQGPKLLIQFQNNGVVDDSQLPKDRFSAERLKGVDSTLKIQPAKLEDSAVYLCASSLAAGPGPYEQYFGPGTRLTVT.

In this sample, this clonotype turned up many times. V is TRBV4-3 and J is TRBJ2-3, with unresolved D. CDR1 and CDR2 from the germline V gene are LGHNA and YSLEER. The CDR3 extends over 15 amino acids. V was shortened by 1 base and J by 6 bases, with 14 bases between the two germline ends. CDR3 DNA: TGCGCCAGCAGCCAAGGTCTGAGCACCGCGGATACGCAGTATTTT. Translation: CASSQGLSTADTQYF.

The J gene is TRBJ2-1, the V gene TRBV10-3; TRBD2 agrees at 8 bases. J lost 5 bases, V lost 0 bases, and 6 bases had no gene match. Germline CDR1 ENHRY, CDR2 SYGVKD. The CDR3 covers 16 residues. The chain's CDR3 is CAISESWTSRDNEQFF. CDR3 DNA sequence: TGTGCCATCAGTGAGTCGTGGACTAGCCGCGACAATGAGCAGTTCTTC.

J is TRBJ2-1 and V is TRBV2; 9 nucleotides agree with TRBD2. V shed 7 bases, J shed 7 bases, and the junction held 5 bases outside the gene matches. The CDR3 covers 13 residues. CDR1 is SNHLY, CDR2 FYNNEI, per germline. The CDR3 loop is CASMAGGPNEQFF. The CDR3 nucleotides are TGTGCCAGCATGGCGGGAGGGCCTAATGAGCAGTTCTTC.

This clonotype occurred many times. CDR3 DNA: TGCAGTGCTATCGTTGGATCCTACAATGAGCAGTTCTTC. Translating it yields CSAIVGSYNEQFF. V is TRBV20-1 and J is TRBJ2-1; D remains ambiguous. This CDR3 spans 13 amino acids. Trimming left V 4 bases short and J 1 base short, with 8 bases between. Germline loops: CDR1 DFQATT, CDR2 SNEGSKA (reference sequence).

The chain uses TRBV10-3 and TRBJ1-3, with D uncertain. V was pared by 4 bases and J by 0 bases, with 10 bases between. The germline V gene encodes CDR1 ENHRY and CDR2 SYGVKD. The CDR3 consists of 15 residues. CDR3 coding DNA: TGTGCCATCAGTGGTAGCTCGAGCTCTGGAAACACCATATATTTT. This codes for CAISGSSSSGNTIYF.

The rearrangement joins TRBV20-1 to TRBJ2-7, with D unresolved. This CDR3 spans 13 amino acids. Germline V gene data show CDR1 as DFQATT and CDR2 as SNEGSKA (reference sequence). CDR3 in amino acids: CSLTRMSFSEQYF. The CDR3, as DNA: TGCAGCCTAACCAGGATGTCCTTTTCTGAGCAGTACTTC.

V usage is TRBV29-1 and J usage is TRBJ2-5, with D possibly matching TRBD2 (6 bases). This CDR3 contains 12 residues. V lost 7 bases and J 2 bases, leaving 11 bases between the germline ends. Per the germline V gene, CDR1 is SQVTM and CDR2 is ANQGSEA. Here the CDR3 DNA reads TGCAGCGCCCTGGGGGGACAAGAGACCCAGTACTTC. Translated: CSALGGQETQYF.

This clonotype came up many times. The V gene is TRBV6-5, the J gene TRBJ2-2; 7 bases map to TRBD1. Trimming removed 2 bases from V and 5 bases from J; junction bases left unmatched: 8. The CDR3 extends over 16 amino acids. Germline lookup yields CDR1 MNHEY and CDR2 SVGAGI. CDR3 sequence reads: CASSYPRTGQTGELFF. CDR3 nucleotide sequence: TGTGCCAGCAGTTACCCCAGGACAGGTCAAACCGGGGAGCTGTTTTTT.

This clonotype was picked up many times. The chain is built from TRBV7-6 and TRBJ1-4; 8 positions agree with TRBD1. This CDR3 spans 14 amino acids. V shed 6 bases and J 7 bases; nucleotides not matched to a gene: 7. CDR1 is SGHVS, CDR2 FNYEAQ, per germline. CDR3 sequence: CASRSTGGSEKLFF. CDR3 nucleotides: TGTGCCAGCAGATCTACAGGGGGGAGTGAAAAACTGTTTTTT.

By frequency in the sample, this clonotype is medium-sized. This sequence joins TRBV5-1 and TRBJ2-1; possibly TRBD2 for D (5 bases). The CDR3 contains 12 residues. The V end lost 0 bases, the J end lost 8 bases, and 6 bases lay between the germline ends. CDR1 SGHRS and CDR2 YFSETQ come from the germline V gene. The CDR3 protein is CASSLGGYEQFF. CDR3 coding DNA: TGCGCCAGCAGCTTGGGAGGGTATGAGCAGTTCTTC.

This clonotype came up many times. The CDR3 DNA is TGTGCCAGCAGTTATTCCGGGACACACGGCGAGCAGTACTTC. It is translated as CASSYSGTHGEQYF. The chain employs TRBV6-2 or TRBV6-3 and TRBJ2-7, with D possibly matching TRBD1 (6 bases). The germline CDR1 and CDR2 sequences are MNHEY and SVGEGT. Trimming pared 3 bases from V and 6 bases from J, leaving 15 bases between. This CDR3 is built from 14 residues.

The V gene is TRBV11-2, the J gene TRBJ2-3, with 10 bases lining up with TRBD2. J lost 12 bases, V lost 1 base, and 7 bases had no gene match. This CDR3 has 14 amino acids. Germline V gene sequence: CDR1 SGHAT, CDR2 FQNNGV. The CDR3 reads CASSLGTSGYAQYF. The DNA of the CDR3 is TGTGCCAGCAGCTTAGGGACTAGCGGATACGCACAGTATTTT. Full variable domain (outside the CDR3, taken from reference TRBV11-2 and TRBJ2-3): EAGVAQSPRYKIIEKRQSVAFWCNPISGHATLYWYQQILGQGPKLLIQFQNNGVVDDSQLPKDRFSAERLKGVDSTLKIQPAKLEDSAVYLCASSLGTSGYAQYFGPGTRLTVL.

CDR3 residues: CAIRRDGYPQHF. The CDR3 DNA follows: TGTGCCATACGACGGGACGGTTACCCCCAGCATTTT. The V call is TRBV10-3, the J call TRBJ1-5, with D maybe TRBD1 (5 bases). This CDR3 has 12 residues. The V gene's germline CDR1 is ENHRY and CDR2 SYGVKD. Trimming left V 9 bases short and J 10 bases short, with 16 bases between.

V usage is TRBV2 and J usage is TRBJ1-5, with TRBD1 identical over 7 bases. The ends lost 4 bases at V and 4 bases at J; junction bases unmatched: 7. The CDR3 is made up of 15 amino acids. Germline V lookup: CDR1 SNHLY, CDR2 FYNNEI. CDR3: CASSVQTGQNQPQHF. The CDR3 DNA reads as TGTGCCAGCAGTGTACAGACAGGGCAAAATCAGCCCCAGCATTTT.

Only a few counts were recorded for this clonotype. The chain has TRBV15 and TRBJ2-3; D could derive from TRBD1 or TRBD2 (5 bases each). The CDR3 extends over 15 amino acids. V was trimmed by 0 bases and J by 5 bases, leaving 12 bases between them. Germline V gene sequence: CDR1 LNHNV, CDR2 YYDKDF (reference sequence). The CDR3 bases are TGTGCCACCAGCAGAGATTTGGGGGTTCTAGATACGCAGTATTTT. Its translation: CATSRDLGVLDTQYF.

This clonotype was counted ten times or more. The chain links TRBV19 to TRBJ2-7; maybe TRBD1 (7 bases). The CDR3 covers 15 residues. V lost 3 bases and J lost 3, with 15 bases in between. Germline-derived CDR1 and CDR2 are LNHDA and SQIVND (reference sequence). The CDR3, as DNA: TGTGCCAGTAGTATCCAGGGGGGACAATACTACGAGCAGTACTTC. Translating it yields CASSIQGGQYYEQYF.

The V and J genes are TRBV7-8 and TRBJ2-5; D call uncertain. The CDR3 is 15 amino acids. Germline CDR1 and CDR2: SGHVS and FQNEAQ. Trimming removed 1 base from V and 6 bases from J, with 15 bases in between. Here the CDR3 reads CASSLGRIGLKTQYF. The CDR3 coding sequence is TGTGCCAGCAGCTTAGGAAGGATAGGGCTTAAGACCCAGTACTTC.

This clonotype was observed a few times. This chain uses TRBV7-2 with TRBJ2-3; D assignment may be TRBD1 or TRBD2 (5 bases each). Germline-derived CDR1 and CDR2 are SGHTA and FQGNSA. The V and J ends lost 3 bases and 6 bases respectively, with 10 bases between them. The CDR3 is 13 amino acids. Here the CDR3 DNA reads TGTGCCAGCAGCTTCAAAGGGGAGGATACGCAGTATTTT. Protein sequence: CASSFKGEDTQYF.

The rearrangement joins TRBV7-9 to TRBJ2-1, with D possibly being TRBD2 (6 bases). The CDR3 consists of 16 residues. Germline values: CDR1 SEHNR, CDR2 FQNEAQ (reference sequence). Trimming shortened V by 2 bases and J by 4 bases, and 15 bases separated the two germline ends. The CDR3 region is CASSLRPGSGYNEQFF. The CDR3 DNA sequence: TGTGCCAGCAGCTTAAGACCCGGGAGCGGTTACAATGAGCAGTTCTTC.

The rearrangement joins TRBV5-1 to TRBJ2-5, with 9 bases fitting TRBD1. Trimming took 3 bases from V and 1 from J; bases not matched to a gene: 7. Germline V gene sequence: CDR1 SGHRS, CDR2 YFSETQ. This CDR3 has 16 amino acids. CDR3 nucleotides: TGCGCCAGCAGCTGGGGACAGGGAAACCGCCAAGAGACCCAGTACTTC. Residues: CASSWGQGNRQETQYF.

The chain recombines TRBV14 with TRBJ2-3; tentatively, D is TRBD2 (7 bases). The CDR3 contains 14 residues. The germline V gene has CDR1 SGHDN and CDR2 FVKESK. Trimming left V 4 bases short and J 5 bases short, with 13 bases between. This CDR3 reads CASSLGGGEDTQYF. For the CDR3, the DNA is TGTGCCAGCAGCCTGGGAGGGGGAGAAGATACGCAGTATTTT.

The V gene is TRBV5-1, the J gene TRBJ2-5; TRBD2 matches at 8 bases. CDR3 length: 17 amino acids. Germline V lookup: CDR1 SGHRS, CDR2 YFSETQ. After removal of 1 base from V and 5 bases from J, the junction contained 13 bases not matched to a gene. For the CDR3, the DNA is TGCGCCAGCAGCTTGCCCCAGGGTTCGGGCGGGGGGGAGACCCAGTACTTC. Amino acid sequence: CASSLPQGSGGGETQYF. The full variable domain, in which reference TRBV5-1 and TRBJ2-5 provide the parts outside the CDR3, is KAGVTQTPRYLIKTRGQQVTLSCSPISGHRSVSWYQQTPGQGLQFLFEYFSETQRNKGNFPGRFSGRQFSNSRSEMNVSTLELGDSALYLCASSLPQGSGGGETQYFGPGTRLLVL.

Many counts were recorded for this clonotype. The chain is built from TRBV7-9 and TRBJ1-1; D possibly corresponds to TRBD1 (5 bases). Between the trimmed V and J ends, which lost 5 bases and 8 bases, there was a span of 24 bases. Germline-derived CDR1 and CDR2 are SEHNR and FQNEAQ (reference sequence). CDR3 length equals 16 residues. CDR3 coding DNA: TGTGCCAGCAGCCCCCCGGCCTGGGGGGGAATGGAAGAAGCTTTCTTT. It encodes CASSPPAWGGMEEAFF.